Listed here are 7 T cell receptor beta chains from one sample, sequenced in a study of T cells in Graves' hyperthyroidism and ophthalmopathy. Amplification targeted TCR beta CDR3 regions from RNA transcripts. RT-PCR in the first round (using the HTBI primer set) targeted the TCR CDR3. One entry per CDR3 protein results from TCRdb running MiXCR on the multiplex PCR reads. The table includes 550,000 to 850,000 distinct CDR3 sequences, 18% detected once. The sequenced sample consisted of blood. These receptor sequences come from a woman between 50 and 59 years old with Graves' hyperthyroidism that later progressed to Graves' ophthalmopathy.

This clonotype came up a few times. The chain combines TRBV6-1 with TRBJ1-4; 8 nucleotides align to TRBD1. Looked up from germline, CDR1 is MNHNS and CDR2 is SASEGT. The CDR3 extends over 16 amino acids. The V segment lost 6 bases and the J segment 0 bases; nucleotides outside the gene matches: 6. The CDR3 DNA is TGTGCCAGCAGAACGACAGGGGTGACAACTAATGAAAAACTGTTTTTT. Translation: CASRTTGVTTNEKLFF.

This clonotype was seen at least ten times. CDR3 in amino acids: CSVEVVLGRDRNAYEQYF. CDR3 nucleotides: TGCAGCGTTGAAGTCGTCCTCGGCAGGGACAGGAATGCTTACGAGCAGTACTTC. The chain employs TRBV29-1 and TRBJ2-7; 8 positions match TRBD1. V was clipped by 1 base and J by 4 bases; unmatched bases: 18. The CDR3 is 18 residues long. Germline V gives CDR1 SQVTM, CDR2 ANQGSEA.

This clonotype was seen repeatedly, ten times or more. The chain uses TRBV20-1 and TRBJ2-3; TRBD1 is a possible D gene (7 bases). Deletions cut 5 bases from V and 1 base from J, with 13 bases between. Germline V gene lookup returns CDR1 DFQATT and CDR2 SNEGSKA (reference sequence). The CDR3 loop spans 14 amino acids. CDR3 DNA sequence: TGCAGTGCTTGGGGGGACAGCCGCACAGATACGCAGTATTTT. It codes for CSAWGDSRTDTQYF.

This clonotype was picked up a small number of times. In DNA form, the CDR3 reads TGTGCCAGCAGTTTCCCGGGAACTAATGAAAAACTGTTTTTT. Residues: CASSFPGTNEKLFF. The chain employs TRBV12-3 or TRBV12-4 and TRBJ1-4; D is undetermined. The CDR3 covers 14 residues. Trimming removed 3 bases from V and 1 base from J, with 6 bases in between.

In its sample, this clonotype was seen a few times. The chain is built from TRBV6-1 and TRBJ1-1; weak D call: TRBD1 (5 bases). V lost 5 bases, J lost 1 base, and 14 bases lay in between. The CDR3 spans 15 residues. Germline-derived CDR1 and CDR2 are MNHNS and SASEGT. CDR3 DNA: TGTGCCAGCAGTTTCCAGGGAATGGAGAACACTGAAGCTTTCTTT. Translated, it gives CASSFQGMENTEAFF.

J is TRBJ1-5 and V is TRBV5-5; no definite D call. Deletions cut 0 bases from V and 7 bases from J, with 17 bases between. This CDR3 comprises 16 residues. Germline V gives CDR1 SGHKS, CDR2 YYEKEE (reference sequence). In DNA form, the CDR3 reads TGTGCCAGCAGCTTGGGGACTGGGCTAGCGAGCCAGCCCCAGCATTTT. This sequence encodes CASSLGTGLASQPQHF.

This clonotype was seen a few times. The V and J genes are TRBV3-1 and TRBJ1-3, with unresolved D. The CDR3 consists of 15 residues. Germline V lookup: CDR1 LGHDT, CDR2 YNNKEL (reference sequence). Trimming cost V 3 bases and J 0 bases, with 9 bases left between them. CDR3 nucleotide sequence: TGTGCCAGCAGCCAGGGTCGGCACTCTGGAAACACCATATATTTT. Translated, it gives CASSQGRHSGNTIYF. Based on the CDR3 plus reference TRBV3-1 and TRBJ1-3, the full variable domain is DTAVSQTPKYLVTQMGNDKSIKCEQNLGHDTMYWYKQDSKKFLKIMFSYNNKELIINETVPNRFSPKSPDKAHLNLHINSLELGDSAVYFCASSQGRHSGNTIYFGEGSWLTVV.